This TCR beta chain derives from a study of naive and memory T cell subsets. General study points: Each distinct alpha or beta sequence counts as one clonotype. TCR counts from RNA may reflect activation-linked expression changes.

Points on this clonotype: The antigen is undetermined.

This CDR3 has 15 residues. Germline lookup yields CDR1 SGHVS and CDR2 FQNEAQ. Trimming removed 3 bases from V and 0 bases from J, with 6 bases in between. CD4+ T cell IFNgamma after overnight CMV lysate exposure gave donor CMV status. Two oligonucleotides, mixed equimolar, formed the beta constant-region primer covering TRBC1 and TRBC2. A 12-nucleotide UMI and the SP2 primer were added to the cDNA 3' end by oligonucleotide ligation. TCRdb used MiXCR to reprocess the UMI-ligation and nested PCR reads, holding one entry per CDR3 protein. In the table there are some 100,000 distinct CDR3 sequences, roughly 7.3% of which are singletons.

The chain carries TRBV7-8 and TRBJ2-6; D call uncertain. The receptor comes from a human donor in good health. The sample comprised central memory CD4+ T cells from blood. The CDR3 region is CASSFGISGANVLTF. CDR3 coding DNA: TGTGCCAGCAGCTTTGGAATCTCTGGGGCCAACGTCCTGACTTTC.